This T cell receptor (beta chain) is from a study of blood T cell repertoires in COVID-19. Method: immunoSEQ multiplex PCR; TCRdb's copy keeps in-frame clones and lacks some. The table records some 72,000 clones, around 90% of them present only once. Per germline, CDR1 MDHEN and CDR2 SYDVKM. V shed 3 bases, J shed 9 bases, and the junction held 6 bases outside the gene matches. There are 15 residues in the CDR3. The V call is TRBV28, the J call TRBJ2-1, with 12 bases fitting TRBD2. Specimen: peripheral blood. The sequence was collected from a man in his fifties with active COVID-19. Written as DNA, the CDR3 is TGTGCCAGCAGTTTTTCTAGCGGGGGGGCCGTTGAGCAGTTCTTC. Residues: CASSFSSGGAVEQFF.